This T cell receptor (beta chain) appears in the sequencing data of a study of blood T cell repertoires in COVID-19. About the research overall: PBMCs, B-cell-depleted T cells, or T cells provided the cDNA or gDNA that made up the material.

Libraries were prepared by immunoSEQ multiplex PCR; TCRdb keeps only in-frame clonotypes and omits some of them. The sample yields tens of thousands of clones, 79% seen once. Germline CDR1 WNHNN, CDR2 SYGVQD (reference sequence). The CDR3 totals 12 residues. Trimming cost V 6 bases and J 11 bases; bases outside gene matches: 5. The sequence derives from a man aged 55 to 70 with acute or convalescent COVID-19. The chain combines TRBV10-1 with TRBJ1-4; 8 bases are shared with TRBD1. The sequenced sample was peripheral blood. The CDR3 nucleotides are TGCGCCAGCAGCCAGGGGGCGGGTAAACTGTTTTTT. The encoded protein is CASSQGAGKLFF.